The rows below give T cell receptor beta chains drawn from one sample of a study of blood T cell repertoires in COVID-19. This table comes from immunoSEQ multiplex PCR, and its TCRdb copy is limited to in-frame clones, with some not included. Seen here are 220,000 or so clones, roughly 80% observed once, and the top ten hold 5.5%. The specimen sequenced was peripheral blood. The source is a woman between 65 and 79 years old with acute or convalescent COVID-19. CDR3s include the opening cysteine and the closing phenylalanine or tryptophan. D genes are given only for firm matches. Only some rows state a clone size, as once, few, many or a class for expanded clones.

v_gene	d_gene	abundance	j_gene	CDR3aa	CDR3nt
TRBV19	TRBD1	NA	TRBJ1-5	CASSPGTGAFNQPQHF	TGTGCCAGTAGCCCCGGGACAGGGGCTTTCAATCAGCCCCAGCATTTT
TRBV24-1	TRBD1	once	TRBJ1-5	CATSGETGTIPPPQPQHF	TGTGCCACCAGTGGGGAGACAGGGACAATCCCACCCCCTCAGCCCCAGCATTTT
TRBV3-1/TRBV3-2	TRBD1	NA	TRBJ1-2	CASSPRGQGVSYGYTF	TGTGCCAGCAGCCCGCGAGGACAGGGTGTTTCCTATGGCTACACCTTC
TRBV6-1	TRBD2	NA	TRBJ2-7	CASSEAETSGAYEQYF	TGTGCCAGCAGTGAAGCTGAGACTAGCGGGGCCTACGAGCAGTACTTC
TRBV2	TRBD2	NA	TRBJ2-3	CASSDASGLSTDTQYF	TGTGCCAGCAGTGACGCTAGCGGGCTTAGCACAGATACGCAGTATTTT
TRBV15	TRBD1	NA	TRBJ1-6	CATSRALKTGLSPLHF	TGTGCCACCAGCAGAGCCTTAAAGACAGGGCTCTCACCCCTCCACTTT
TRBV30	TRBD2	NA	TRBJ2-3	CAWSSGTSAGTDTQYF	TGTGCCTGGAGCTCCGGGACTAGCGCCGGCACAGATACGCAGTATTTT
TRBV3-1/TRBV3-2	TRBD2	NA	TRBJ2-7	CASSQKPRFSGRPYEQYF	TGTGCCAGCAGCCAAAAACCACGCTTTAGCGGGAGGCCCTACGAGCAGTACTTC
TRBV3-1/TRBV3-2	TRBD2	NA	TRBJ2-3	CASSQGLAGGEDTQYF	TGTGCCAGCAGCCAAGGGCTAGCGGGAGGTGAGGATACGCAGTATTTT
TRBV24-1	TRBD2	NA	TRBJ2-1	CATRGTGTSNYNEQFF	TGTGCCACCAGAGGGACCGGGACTAGCAATTACAATGAGCAGTTCTTC
TRBV5-1	TRBD2	NA	TRBJ2-1	CASRGLAGEGEQFF	TGCGCCAGCAGAGGGCTAGCGGGAGAAGGCGAGCAGTTCTTC
TRBV3-1/TRBV3-2	TRBD2	NA	TRBJ2-5	CASSPGLAGGEETQYF	TGTGCCAGCAGCCCCGGATTAGCGGGAGGGGAAGAGACCCAGTACTTC
TRBV5-1	TRBD2	NA	TRBJ2-2	CASSPGEGLGGELFF	TGCGCCAGCAGCCCCGGGGAGGGCCTCGGCGGGGAGCTGTTTTTT
TRBV27	NA	few	TRBJ2-7	CASSFNREKQYF	TGTGCCAGCAGTTTTAACCGGGAGAAGCAGTACTTC
TRBV9	NA	NA	TRBJ2-3	CASSGQSTDTQYF	TGTGCCAGCAGTGGACAGAGCACAGATACGCAGTATTTT
TRBV19	TRBD1	NA	TRBJ1-2	CASSGTDYGYTF	TGTGCCAGTAGTGGGACAGACTATGGCTACACCTTC
TRBV7-8	NA	NA	TRBJ1-1	CASSLATKTVNTEAFF	TGTGCCAGCAGCTTAGCGACGAAAACAGTAAACACTGAAGCTTTCTTT
TRBV18	TRBD1	NA	TRBJ2-1	CASSRGQGTYNEQFF	TGTGCCAGCTCGCGGGGACAGGGGACCTACAATGAGCAGTTCTTC
TRBV2	TRBD1	NA	TRBJ1-5	CASSGDRGDRPQHF	TGTGCCAGCAGTGGAGACAGGGGCGATCGACCCCAGCATTTT
TRBV27	NA	NA	TRBJ1-1	CASSFSPRDTEAFF	TGTGCCAGCAGTTTTTCTCCCCGGGACACTGAAGCTTTCTTT